A selection of T cell receptor beta chains follows, all from one sample in a study of T-cell memory formation after mild COVID-19. TCRdb re-analysed the 5' RACE reads in MiXCR, keeping a single row per CDR3 protein. The table lists 300,000 to 400,000 distinct CDR3 sequences, roughly an eighth of them singletons, with 20% to 25% in the top ten. The sequenced sample consisted of PBMCs or a T cell subset sorted from them (not recorded which). These receptors were obtained from a young man who had mild COVID-19 (a few samples of this study predate the infection). Cell type and time point are not known. The CDR3 runs from the conserved cysteine through the conserved F or W. A D gene is named only where the DNA matches it firmly. Expanded clones get a size class; other rows say once, few or many, or leave the size out.

DNA: TGTGCCAGCAGCCAAGAAGGGGTCCGCCTCTACGAGCAGTACTTC; CDR3: CASSQEGVRLYEQYF; V: TRBV3-1; D: NA; size: NA; J: TRBJ2-7
DNA: TGTGCCAGCAGGGTGACAACCTACGAGCAGTACTTC; CDR3: CASRVTTYEQYF; V: TRBV2; D: NA; size: many; J: TRBJ2-7
DNA: TGCGCCAGCAGCCAACCGGGACAGGCTAATGAAAAACTGTTTTTT; CDR3: CASSQPGQANEKLFF; V: TRBV4-1; D: TRBD1; size: NA; J: TRBJ1-4
DNA: TGTGCCAGCAGTAAGGGACTAGCGGGGATGCGGGATGAGCAGTTCTTC; CDR3: CASSKGLAGMRDEQFF; V: TRBV25-1; D: TRBD2; size: NA; J: TRBJ2-1
DNA: TGTGCCACCCCGGGACAGGGGAGCACAGATACGCAGTATTTT; CDR3: CATPGQGSTDTQYF; V: TRBV7-9; D: TRBD1; size: many; J: TRBJ2-3
DNA: TGTGCCAGCAGCGTAGACCCATCCGCACGGGGCACTGAAGCTTTCTTT; CDR3: CASSVDPSARGTEAFF; V: TRBV9; D: NA; size: NA; J: TRBJ1-1
DNA: TGTGCCAGCAGTTATAAACAGATGGGAGAGCAGTTCTTC; CDR3: CASSYKQMGEQFF; V: TRBV6-5; D: NA; size: many; J: TRBJ2-1
DNA: TGTGCCTGGAGTGAAAGCGGGAGGGCTGGTGTTCGCACATATACGCAGTATTTT; CDR3: CAWSESGRAGVRTYTQYF; V: TRBV30; D: TRBD2; size: NA; J: TRBJ2-3
DNA: TGTGCCAGCAGTCCCAGGGCGGACTACGAGCAGTACTTC; CDR3: CASSPRADYEQYF; V: TRBV6-5; D: NA; size: NA; J: TRBJ2-7
DNA: TGTGCCAGCAGTTCGCCAGGGGGCCTGAACATTCAGTACTTC; CDR3: CASSSPGGLNIQYF; V: TRBV12-3/TRBV12-4; D: TRBD1; size: NA; J: TRBJ2-4
DNA: TGCGCCAGCAGCTTGTCTAGCAATGAGCAGTTCTTC; CDR3: CASSLSSNEQFF; V: TRBV5-1; D: NA; size: NA; J: TRBJ2-1
DNA: TGTGCCAGCAGTTTCCGGGGGATTGAGCAGTTCTTC; CDR3: CASSFRGIEQFF; V: TRBV12-3/TRBV12-4; D: NA; size: NA; J: TRBJ2-1
DNA: TGTGCCAGCAGCCAGGCTGGACAGGAAGAGACCCAGTACTTC; CDR3: CASSQAGQEETQYF; V: TRBV3-1; D: TRBD1; size: NA; J: TRBJ2-5
DNA: TGTGCCAGCAGTGAAAGGGGGAGAGAGACCCAGTACTTC; CDR3: CASSERGRETQYF; V: TRBV2; D: NA; size: few; J: TRBJ2-5
DNA: TGTGCCAGCAGCTTAGCGAACAGAAACACCGGGGAGCTGTTTTTT; CDR3: CASSLANRNTGELFF; V: TRBV7-2; D: NA; size: many; J: TRBJ2-2
DNA: TGCGCCAGCAGCCCCATGGGGGGTATGGGCGAAAAACTGTTTTTT; CDR3: CASSPMGGMGEKLFF; V: TRBV5-1; D: NA; size: NA; J: TRBJ1-4
DNA: TGTGCCAGCAGTGAGAGACCGGGACAGCGAAACACCATATATTTT; CDR3: CASSERPGQRNTIYF; V: TRBV6-1; D: TRBD1; size: few; J: TRBJ1-3
DNA: TGTGCCAGCAGCTCGACTAGCCTGGGCACCGGGGAGCTGTTTTTT; CDR3: CASSSTSLGTGELFF; V: TRBV7-3; D: TRBD2; size: NA; J: TRBJ2-2
DNA: TGTGCCAGCGCTCTCGCCGGGGGAAACATTCAGTACTTC; CDR3: CASALAGGNIQYF; V: TRBV7-9; D: NA; size: NA; J: TRBJ2-4
DNA: TGTGCCAGCAGTTACTCGGGGGGCTCGAGTGAAAAACTGTTTTTT; CDR3: CASSYSGGSSEKLFF; V: TRBV6-5; D: NA; size: few; J: TRBJ1-4
DNA: TGTGCTAGCAGCTCGGACAGGGATGAGACCCAGTACTTC; CDR3: CASSSDRDETQYF; V: TRBV7-7; D: TRBD1; size: few; J: TRBJ2-5
DNA: TGTGCCAGCCGTCGGGGGGGTAGCACAGATACGCAGTATTTT; CDR3: CASRRGGSTDTQYF; V: TRBV6-5; D: TRBD2; size: NA; J: TRBJ2-3
DNA: TGTGCCAGCAGCCGGACTAGCTTGAATGAGCAGTTCTTC; CDR3: CASSRTSLNEQFF; V: TRBV14; D: TRBD2; size: few; J: TRBJ2-1
DNA: TGTGCCAGCAGCATTAGGGTCCAAGAGACCCAGTACTTC; CDR3: CASSIRVQETQYF; V: TRBV7-2; D: NA; size: NA; J: TRBJ2-5
DNA: TGTGCCACCAGTGGGACGGAGGGGGACACCGGGGAGCTGTTTTTT; CDR3: CATSGTEGDTGELFF; V: TRBV24-1; D: NA; size: NA; J: TRBJ2-2
DNA: TGTGCCAGCAGCCTAGGGGGCACGGGAGAGACCCAGTACTTC; CDR3: CASSLGGTGETQYF; V: TRBV12-3/TRBV12-4; D: TRBD1; size: many; J: TRBJ2-5
DNA: TGCAGTGCGGCAGACAGGGTCCGAAAAGAGACCCAGTACTTC; CDR3: CSAADRVRKETQYF; V: TRBV20-1; D: TRBD1; size: many; J: TRBJ2-5
DNA: TGTGCCAGCAGCCCAAACTACGAGCAGTACTTC; CDR3: CASSPNYEQYF; V: TRBV7-2; D: NA; size: many; J: TRBJ2-7
DNA: TGTGCCAGCAGCCGGGACAGGGGGAAAGATACGCAGTATTTT; CDR3: CASSRDRGKDTQYF; V: TRBV7-3; D: TRBD1; size: few; J: TRBJ2-3
DNA: TGCGCCAGCAGCTTGTCCCGGGGGCAAACCTACGAGCAGTACTTC; CDR3: CASSLSRGQTYEQYF; V: TRBV5-1; D: NA; size: few; J: TRBJ2-7
DNA: TGTGCCAGCAGCGTAGATGGGGGAGAGGGTCAGCCCCAGCATTTT; CDR3: CASSVDGGEGQPQHF; V: TRBV9; D: NA; size: NA; J: TRBJ1-5
DNA: TGTGCCAGCAGCTTAGAGGCTAGCCCACCCCACGAGCAGTACTTC; CDR3: CASSLEASPPHEQYF; V: TRBV11-3; D: NA; size: NA; J: TRBJ2-7
DNA: TGTGCCAGCAGCCCTGACGTGGATACGCAGTATTTT; CDR3: CASSPDVDTQYF; V: TRBV12-3/TRBV12-4; D: NA; size: few; J: TRBJ2-3
DNA: TGCGCCAGCAGCTTGGCAGTTGAGGTCAATGAGCAGTTCTTC; CDR3: CASSLAVEVNEQFF; V: TRBV5-1; D: NA; size: many; J: TRBJ2-1